The next 17 T cell receptor beta chains were all read from a single sample in a study of cytomegalovirus exposure and HLA in healthy donors. In the PCR, 60 Vbeta and 13 Jbeta primers were used. Measured with immunoSEQ multiplex PCR; TCRdb has only the in-frame clones, and not every one. This repertoire shows roughly 140,000 clones, roughly 65% found once; its top ten account for less than 5%. Sequencing was carried out using PBMCs. The receptors shown here come from a man aged 55 to 69 in good health and CMV-seronegative.

The gene calls are TRBV9 and TRBJ2-1; maybe TRBD1 (5 bases). Germline CDR1 is SGDLS and CDR2 is YYNGEE. Trimming took 0 bases from V and 3 from J, leaving 16 bases between them. The CDR3 has 17 amino acids. The DNA for the CDR3 is TGTGCCAGCAGCGTAGCGGCCGCCGGACATAACTACAATGAGCAGTTCTTC. Translated, it gives CASSVAAAGHNYNEQFF.

V is TRBV5-6 and J is TRBJ1-6; the D gene is possibly TRBD1 (6 bases). Looked up from germline, CDR1 is SGHDT and CDR2 is YYEEEE. The CDR3 totals 14 residues. The V end lost 2 bases, the J end lost 9 bases, and 12 bases lay between the germline ends. CDR3 sequence: CASSFLGRGSPLHF. CDR3 coding DNA: TGTGCCAGCAGCTTTCTCGGCAGGGGTTCACCCCTCCACTTT.

The J gene is TRBJ1-4, the V gene TRBV28; D is undetermined. This CDR3 is built from 16 residues. CDR1 and CDR2 (germline): MDHEN, SYDVKM. With 6 bases removed from V and 3 bases from J, the gap between germline ends came to 17 bases. The DNA of the CDR3 is TGTGCCAGCAGCTACACGACCCCGGCGGCTAATGAAAAACTGTTTTTT. Protein sequence: CASSYTTPAANEKLFF.

V usage is TRBV7-3 and J usage is TRBJ2-2, with TRBD2 matching over 9 bases. With 4 bases clipped from V and 4 bases from J, the junction kept 7 bases outside the gene matches. Germline V CDR1 and CDR2: SGHTA, FQGTGA. The CDR3 consists of 16 residues. The CDR3: CASSSIAGATTGELFF. The CDR3 nucleotides are TGTGCCAGCAGCTCAATAGCGGGAGCCACCACCGGGGAGCTGTTTTTT.

In this sample, this clone turned up a few times. The V gene is TRBV6-1, the J gene TRBJ1-1; D remains unclear. V lost 6 bases and J lost 11, with 16 bases in between. Germline assignment: CDR1 MNHNS and CDR2 SASEGT. This CDR3 comprises 12 residues. The CDR3 nucleotides read TGTGCCAGCAGCGTAGCCCCAAGTTCGGCTTTCTTT. It yields the protein CASSVAPSSAFF.

This clone appeared a few times. This chain joins TRBV18 and TRBJ2-7, with 9 bases aligning to TRBD2. CDR3 length: 17 residues. With 3 bases clipped from V and 0 bases from J, the junction kept 9 bases outside the gene matches. Germline-derived CDR1 and CDR2 are KGHSH and LQKENI. The CDR3 here is CASSPLRLAEFSYEQYF. CDR3 nucleotides: TGTGCCAGCTCACCCCTCCGACTAGCGGAGTTCTCCTACGAGCAGTACTTC.

V gene TRBV28 combines with J gene TRBJ1-2; D unresolved. From germline, CDR1 is MDHEN and CDR2 SYDVKM. V lost 3 bases to trimming and J lost 5 bases, with 10 bases between them. The CDR3 length is 13 residues. DNA of the CDR3: TGTGCCAGCAGTTTCGCTAACGCGTATGGCTACACCTTC. Amino acid sequence: CASSFANAYGYTF.

This chain joins TRBV5-4 and TRBJ2-2, with TRBD2 identical over 7 bases. V was clipped by 4 bases and J by 6 bases; unmatched bases: 6. This CDR3 is built from 14 residues. Germline lookup yields CDR1 SGHNT and CDR2 YYREEE (reference sequence). CDR3 loop: CASSGLAAAGELFF. The CDR3 DNA reads TGTGCCAGCAGCGGTCTAGCGGCAGCCGGGGAGCTGTTTTTT.

The rearrangement uses TRBV5-1 and TRBJ2-5; 7 bases are shared with TRBD1. The length of the CDR3 is 15 residues. Germline lookup yields CDR1 SGHRS and CDR2 YFSETQ. After removal of 2 bases from V and 4 bases from J, the junction contained 8 bases not matched to a gene. The CDR3: CASSFPQGWGETQYF. CDR3 coding DNA: TGCGCCAGCAGCTTTCCACAGGGGTGGGGAGAGACCCAGTACTTC.

The V gene is TRBV28, the J gene TRBJ2-5, with TRBD2 identical over 12 bases. J lost 1 base, V lost 4 bases, and 7 bases had no gene match. Germline CDR1 is MDHEN and CDR2 is SYDVKM. The CDR3 loop spans 17 amino acids. Here the CDR3 reads CASSYPGTSGSQETQYF. CDR3 nucleotides: TGTGCCAGCAGTTACCCCGGGACTAGCGGGTCCCAAGAGACCCAGTACTTC. The full variable domain, in which reference TRBV28 and TRBJ2-5 provide the parts outside the CDR3, is DVKVTQSSRYLVKRTGEKVFLECVQDMDHENMFWYRQDPGLGLRLIYFSYDVKMKEKGDIPEGYSVSREKKERFSLILESASTNQTSMYLCASSYPGTSGSQETQYFGPGTRLLVL.

This CDR3 is CASSVVSSPGLGYNEQFF. CDR3 coding DNA: TGTGCCAGCAGCGTAGTGTCCAGCCCGGGACTAGGCTACAATGAGCAGTTCTTC. The V and J genes are TRBV9 and TRBJ2-1, with 8 nucleotides matching TRBD2. Germline values: CDR1 SGDLS, CDR2 YYNGEE. The CDR3 runs to 18 residues. V shed 0 bases, J shed 3 bases, and the junction held 11 bases outside the gene matches.

The table lists this clone with a count of one. The rearrangement links TRBV5-6 to TRBJ2-7; D gene uncertain. With 3 bases removed from V and 4 bases from J, the gap between germline ends came to 20 bases. Germline-derived CDR1 and CDR2 are SGHDT and YYEEEE. The CDR3 has 16 amino acids. CDR3 sequence (DNA): TGTGCCAGCAGCTCGTATCGACCCCTGGGCCCTTACGAGCAGTACTTC. This encodes CASSSYRPLGPYEQYF.

The chain recombines TRBV28 with TRBJ2-5; 7 nucleotides align to TRBD1. Germline CDR1 MDHEN, CDR2 SYDVKM. V dropped 2 bases and J dropped 2; count of bases not matched to a gene: 8. This CDR3 contains 16 residues. CDR3 in amino acids: CASSLNRGEGQETQYF. CDR3 bases: TGTGCCAGCAGTTTAAACAGGGGCGAGGGACAAGAGACCCAGTACTTC.

V is TRBV9 and J is TRBJ1-1; 8 nucleotides agree with TRBD1. There are 15 residues in the CDR3. CDR1 and CDR2 from the germline V gene are SGDLS and YYNGEE. After removal of 4 bases from V and 1 base from J, the junction contained 6 bases not matched to a gene. In nucleotides, the CDR3 is TGTGCCAGCAGCCAAGTCCAGGGGGCGAACACTGAAGCTTTCTTT. Protein product: CASSQVQGANTEAFF.

The sample holds a few counts of this clone. The V and J genes are TRBV21-1 and TRBJ2-7; no check of the table's D call, TRBD1, against the DNA was made. TRBV21-1 is shown as a pseudogene. This CDR3 comprises 17 residues. Here the CDR3 DNA reads TGTGCCAGCAGCAAATCTACCGTACAGGGGGCGATCAACGAGCAGTACTTC. This sequence encodes CASSKSTVQGAINEQYF.

J is TRBJ2-5 and V is TRBV7-6; 9 bases match TRBD2. The V segment lost 3 bases and the J segment 5 bases; nucleotides outside the gene matches: 7. CDR1 is SGHVS and CDR2 is FNYEAQ in the germline V gene. The CDR3 consists of 15 residues. The CDR3 nucleotides read TGTGCCAGCAGCTTGGGTAGCGGGAGTGGGGAGACCCAGTACTTC. It yields the protein CASSLGSGSGETQYF.

The V call is TRBV5-4, the J call TRBJ2-5, with 11 bases that match TRBD2. The germline V gene encodes CDR1 SGHNT and CDR2 YYREEE (reference sequence). The CDR3 spans 17 residues. Trimming cost V 4 bases and J 1 base; bases outside gene matches: 9. The chain's CDR3 is CASSPEASGRLQETQYF. The CDR3, as DNA: TGTGCCAGCAGCCCGGAAGCTAGCGGGAGGCTCCAAGAGACCCAGTACTTC.